This TCR beta chain emerged from a study of cytotoxic CD8 clonotypes in ibrutinib-treated CLL. Overall study findings and caveats: An increase in clonality occurred at ibrutinib response, followed by a return toward baseline at progression. Clonality (at baseline) was higher than in age-matched healthy donors and tracked circulating CD8+ T-cell counts.

Trimming stripped 2 bases from V and 7 bases from J, with 15 bases between. Germline V gives CDR1 SGHVS, CDR2 FNYEAQ. The CDR3 has 15 residues. Clones were read by immunoSEQ multiplex PCR, and TCRdb kept only the in-frame ones, dropping some. The sample shows approximately 190,000 clones, approximately 75% of them seen only once. Notes on this clone: Its specificity is not known.

The chain joins TRBV7-6 to TRBJ2-1; weak D call: TRBD2 (6 bases). This clonotype originated in a human donor with chronic lymphocytic leukemia. Sequenced material: PBMCs, taken after 12 months of ibrutinib treatment. CDR3: CASSLRGSNRNEQFF. The CDR3 nucleotides read TGTGCCAGCAGCTTACGGGGGAGTAACAGGAATGAGCAGTTCTTC.